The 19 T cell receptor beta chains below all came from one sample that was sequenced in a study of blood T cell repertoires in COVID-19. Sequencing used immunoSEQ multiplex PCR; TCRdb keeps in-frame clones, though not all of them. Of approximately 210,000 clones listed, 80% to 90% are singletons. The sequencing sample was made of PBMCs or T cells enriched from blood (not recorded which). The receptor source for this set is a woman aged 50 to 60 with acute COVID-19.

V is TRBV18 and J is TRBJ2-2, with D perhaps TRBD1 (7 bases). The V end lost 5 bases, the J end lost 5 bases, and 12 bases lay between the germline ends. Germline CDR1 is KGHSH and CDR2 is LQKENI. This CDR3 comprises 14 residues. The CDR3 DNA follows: TGTGCCAGCTCAGGAGGGACAGCAACCGGGGAGCTGTTTTTT. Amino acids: CASSGGTATGELFF.

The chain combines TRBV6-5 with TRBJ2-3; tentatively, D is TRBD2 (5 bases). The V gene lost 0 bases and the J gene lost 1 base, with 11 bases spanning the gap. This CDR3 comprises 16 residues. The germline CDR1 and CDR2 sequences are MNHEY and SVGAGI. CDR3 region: CASSYSGVSGTDTQYF. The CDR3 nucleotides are TGTGCCAGCAGTTACTCCGGGGTGTCGGGCACAGATACGCAGTATTTT.

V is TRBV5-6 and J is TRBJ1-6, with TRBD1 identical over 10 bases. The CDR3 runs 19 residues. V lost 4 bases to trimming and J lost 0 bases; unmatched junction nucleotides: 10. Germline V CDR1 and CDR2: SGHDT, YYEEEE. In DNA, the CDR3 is TGTGCCAGCAGCCCGGGACAGGGGTCCTTCAACTCCTATAATTCACCCCTCCACTTT. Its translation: CASSPGQGSFNSYNSPLHF.

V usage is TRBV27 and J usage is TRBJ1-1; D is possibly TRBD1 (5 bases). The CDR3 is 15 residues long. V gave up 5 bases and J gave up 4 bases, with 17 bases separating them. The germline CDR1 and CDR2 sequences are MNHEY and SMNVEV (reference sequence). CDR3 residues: CASSPGPTSATEAFF. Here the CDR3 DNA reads TGTGCCAGCAGTCCAGGGCCCACATCGGCCACTGAAGCTTTCTTT.

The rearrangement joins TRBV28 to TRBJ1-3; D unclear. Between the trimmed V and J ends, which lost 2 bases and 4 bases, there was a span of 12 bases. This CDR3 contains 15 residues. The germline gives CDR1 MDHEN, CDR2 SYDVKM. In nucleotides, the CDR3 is TGTGCCAGCAGTTTAGCCACAGTGTCAGGAAACACCATATATTTT. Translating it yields CASSLATVSGNTIYF.

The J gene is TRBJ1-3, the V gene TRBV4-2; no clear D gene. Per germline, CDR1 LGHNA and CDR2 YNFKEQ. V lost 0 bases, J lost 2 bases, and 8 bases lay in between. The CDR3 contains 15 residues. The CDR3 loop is CASSQDQKTGNTIYF. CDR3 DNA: TGTGCCAGCAGCCAAGATCAGAAGACTGGAAACACCATATATTTT.

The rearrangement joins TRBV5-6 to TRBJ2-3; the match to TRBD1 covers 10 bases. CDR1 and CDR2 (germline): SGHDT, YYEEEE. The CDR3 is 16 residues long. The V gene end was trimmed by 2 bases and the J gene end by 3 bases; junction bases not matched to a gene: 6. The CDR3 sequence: CASSFRTGGGTDTQYF. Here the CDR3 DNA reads TGTGCCAGCAGCTTCCGGACAGGGGGAGGTACAGATACGCAGTATTTT.

The CDR3 sequence is CASSPLDYDSYEQYF. The CDR3, as DNA: TGTGCCAGCAGTCCCCTTGACTATGACTCCTACGAGCAGTACTTC. The chain joins TRBV6-5 to TRBJ2-7; possible D gene TRBD2, 5 bases. Per germline, CDR1 MNHEY and CDR2 SVGAGI. Trimming took 5 bases from V and 0 from J, leaving 14 bases between them. The CDR3 spans 15 residues.

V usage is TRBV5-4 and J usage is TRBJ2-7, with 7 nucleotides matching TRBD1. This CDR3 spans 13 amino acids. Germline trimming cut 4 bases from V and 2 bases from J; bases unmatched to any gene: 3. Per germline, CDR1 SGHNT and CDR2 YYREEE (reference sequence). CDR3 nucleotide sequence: TGTGCCAGCAGCGTCGGGACAGCCTACGAGCAGTACTTC. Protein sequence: CASSVGTAYEQYF.

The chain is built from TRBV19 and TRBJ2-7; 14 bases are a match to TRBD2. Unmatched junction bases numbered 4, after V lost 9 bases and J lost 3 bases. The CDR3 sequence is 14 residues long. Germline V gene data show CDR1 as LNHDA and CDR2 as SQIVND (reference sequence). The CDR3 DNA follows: TGTGCCAGCGGGACTAGCGGGAGTCTCTACGAGCAGTACTTC. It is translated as CASGTSGSLYEQYF.

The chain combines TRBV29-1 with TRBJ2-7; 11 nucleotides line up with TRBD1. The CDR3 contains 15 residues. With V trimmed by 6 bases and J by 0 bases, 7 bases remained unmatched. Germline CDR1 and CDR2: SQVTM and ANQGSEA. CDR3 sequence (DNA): TGCAGCGTCGGACAGGGGGCATCCAGCTCCTACGAGCAGTACTTC. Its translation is CSVGQGASSSYEQYF.

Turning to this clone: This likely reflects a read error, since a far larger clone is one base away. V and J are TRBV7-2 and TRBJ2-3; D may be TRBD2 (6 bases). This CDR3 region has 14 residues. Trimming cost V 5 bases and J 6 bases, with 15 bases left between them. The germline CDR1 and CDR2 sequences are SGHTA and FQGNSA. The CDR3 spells CASSGRVGRDTQYF. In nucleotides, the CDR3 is TGTGCCAGCAGCGGGCGGGTGGGGAGGGATACGCAGTATTTT.

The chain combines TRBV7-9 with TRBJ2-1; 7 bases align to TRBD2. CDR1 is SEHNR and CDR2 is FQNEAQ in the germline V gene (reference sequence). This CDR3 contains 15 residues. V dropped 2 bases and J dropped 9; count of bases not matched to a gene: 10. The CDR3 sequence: CASSLNGYWGGEQFF. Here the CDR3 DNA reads TGTGCCAGCAGCTTAAATGGGTATTGGGGGGGTGAGCAGTTCTTC. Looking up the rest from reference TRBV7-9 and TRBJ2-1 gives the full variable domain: DTGVSQNPRHKITKRGQNVTFRCDPISEHNRLYWYRQTLGQGPEFLTYFQNEAQLEKSRLLSDRFSAERPKGSFSTLEIQRTEQGDSAMYLCASSLNGYWGGEQFFGPGTRLTVL.

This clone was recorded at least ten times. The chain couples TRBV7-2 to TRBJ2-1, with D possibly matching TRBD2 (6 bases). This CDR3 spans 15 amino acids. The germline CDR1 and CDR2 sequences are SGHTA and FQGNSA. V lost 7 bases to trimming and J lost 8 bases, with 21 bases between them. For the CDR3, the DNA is TGTGCCAGCACCGAAATGGGGGGTTCATCGGATGAGCAGTTCTTC. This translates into CASTEMGGSSDEQFF.

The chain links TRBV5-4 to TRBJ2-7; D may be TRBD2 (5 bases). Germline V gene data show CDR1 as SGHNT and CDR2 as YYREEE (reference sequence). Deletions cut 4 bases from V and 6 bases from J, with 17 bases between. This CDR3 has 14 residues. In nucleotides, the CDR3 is TGTGCCAGCAGCCGTCAACTAGGGCCGGGCGAGCAGTACTTC. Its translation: CASSRQLGPGEQYF.

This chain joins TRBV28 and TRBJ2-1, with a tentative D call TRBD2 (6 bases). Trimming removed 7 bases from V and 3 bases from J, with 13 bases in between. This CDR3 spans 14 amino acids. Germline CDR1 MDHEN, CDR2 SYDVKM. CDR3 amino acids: CASTWGGFYNEQFF. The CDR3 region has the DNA TGTGCCAGCACTTGGGGAGGCTTCTACAATGAGCAGTTCTTC.

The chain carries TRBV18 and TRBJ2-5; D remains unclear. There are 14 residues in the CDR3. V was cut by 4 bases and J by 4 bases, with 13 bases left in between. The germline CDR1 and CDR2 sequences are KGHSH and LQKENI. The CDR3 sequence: CASSRLVRGETQYF. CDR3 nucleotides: TGTGCCAGCTCACGACTCGTCCGAGGAGAGACCCAGTACTTC.

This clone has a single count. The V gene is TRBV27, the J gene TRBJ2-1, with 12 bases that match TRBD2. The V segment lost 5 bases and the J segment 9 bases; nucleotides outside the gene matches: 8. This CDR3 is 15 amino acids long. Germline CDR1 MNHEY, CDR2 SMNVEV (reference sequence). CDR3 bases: TGTGCCAGCAGTCTGACTAGCGGGAGCCTGCTTGAGCAGTTCTTC. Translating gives CASSLTSGSLLEQFF.

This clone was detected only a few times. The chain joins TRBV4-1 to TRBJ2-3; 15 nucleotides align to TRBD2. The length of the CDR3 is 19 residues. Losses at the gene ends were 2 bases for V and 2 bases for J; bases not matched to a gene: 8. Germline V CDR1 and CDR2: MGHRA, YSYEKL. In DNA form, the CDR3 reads TGCGCCAGCAGCCAAAAGGGACTAGCGGGAGGACGGGACACAGATACGCAGTATTTT. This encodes CASSQKGLAGGRDTDTQYF.